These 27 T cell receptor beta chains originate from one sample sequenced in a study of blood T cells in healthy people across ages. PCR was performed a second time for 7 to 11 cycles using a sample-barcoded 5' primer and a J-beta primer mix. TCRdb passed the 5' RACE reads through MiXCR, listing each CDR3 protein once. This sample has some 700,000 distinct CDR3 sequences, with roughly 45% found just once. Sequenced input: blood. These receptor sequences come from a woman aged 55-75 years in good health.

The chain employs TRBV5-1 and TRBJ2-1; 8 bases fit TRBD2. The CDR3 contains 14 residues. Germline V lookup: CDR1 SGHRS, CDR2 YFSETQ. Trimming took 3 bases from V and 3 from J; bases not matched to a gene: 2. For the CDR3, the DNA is TGCGCCAGCAGCTACGGGGGGGACTACAATGAGCAGTTCTTC. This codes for CASSYGGDYNEQFF.

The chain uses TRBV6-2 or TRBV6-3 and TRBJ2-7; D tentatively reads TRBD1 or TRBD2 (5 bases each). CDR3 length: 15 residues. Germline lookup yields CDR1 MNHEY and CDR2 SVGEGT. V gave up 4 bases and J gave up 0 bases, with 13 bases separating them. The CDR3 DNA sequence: TGTGCCAGCAGTTCCTGGGGGTCAAGCTCCTACGAGCAGTACTTC. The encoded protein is CASSSWGSSSYEQYF.

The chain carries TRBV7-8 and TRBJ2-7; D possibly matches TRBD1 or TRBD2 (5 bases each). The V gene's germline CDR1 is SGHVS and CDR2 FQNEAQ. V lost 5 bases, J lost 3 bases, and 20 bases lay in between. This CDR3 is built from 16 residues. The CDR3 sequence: CASSPRDRGVGYEQYF. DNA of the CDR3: TGTGCCAGCAGCCCCCGGGACCGAGGGGTCGGCTACGAGCAGTACTTC.

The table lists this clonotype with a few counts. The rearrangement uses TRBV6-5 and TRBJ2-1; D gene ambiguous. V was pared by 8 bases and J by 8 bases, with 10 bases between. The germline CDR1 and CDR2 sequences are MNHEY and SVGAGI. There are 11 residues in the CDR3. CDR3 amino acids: CASVGYYEQFF. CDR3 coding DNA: TGTGCCAGCGTCGGGTACTATGAGCAGTTCTTC.

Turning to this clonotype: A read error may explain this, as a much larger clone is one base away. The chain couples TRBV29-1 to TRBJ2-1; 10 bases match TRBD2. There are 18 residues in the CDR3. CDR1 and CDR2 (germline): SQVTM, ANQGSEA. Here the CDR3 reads CSVDPASGGTSSYNKQFF. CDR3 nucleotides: TGCAGCGTTGACCCCGCTAGCGGGGGAACGTCTTCCTACAATAAGCAGTTCTTC.

The DNA of the CDR3 is TGTGCCAGCAGCCAAACCGGGGGCGGCACAGATACGCAGTATTTT. Amino acids: CASSQTGGGTDTQYF. The V and J genes are TRBV3-1 and TRBJ2-3; D is perhaps TRBD1 or TRBD2 (6 bases each). Germline CDR1 LGHDT, CDR2 YNNKEL (reference sequence). CDR3 size: 15 residues. The V gene lost 2 bases and the J gene lost 1 base, with 10 bases spanning the gap.

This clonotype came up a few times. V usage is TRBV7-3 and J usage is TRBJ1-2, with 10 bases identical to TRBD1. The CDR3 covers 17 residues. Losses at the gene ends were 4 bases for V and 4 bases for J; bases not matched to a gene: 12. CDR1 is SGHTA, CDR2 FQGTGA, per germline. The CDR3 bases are TGTGCCAGCAGCTCAAACGGACAGGGGGACATCCCCTATGGCTACACCTTC. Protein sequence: CASSSNGQGDIPYGYTF.

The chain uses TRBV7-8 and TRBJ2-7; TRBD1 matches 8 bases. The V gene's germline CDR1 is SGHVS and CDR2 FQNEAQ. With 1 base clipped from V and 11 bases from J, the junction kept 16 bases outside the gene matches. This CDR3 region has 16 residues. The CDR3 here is CASSLGLSRGRETKYF. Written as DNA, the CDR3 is TGTGCCAGCAGCTTAGGCTTGAGCAGGGGGCGAGAGACCAAGTACTTC.

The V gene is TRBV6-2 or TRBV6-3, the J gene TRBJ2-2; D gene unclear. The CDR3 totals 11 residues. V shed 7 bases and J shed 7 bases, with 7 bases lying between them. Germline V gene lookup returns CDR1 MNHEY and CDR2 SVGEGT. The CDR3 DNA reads TGTGCCAGCAATAAGGACGGGGAGCTGTTTTTT. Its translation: CASNKDGELFF.

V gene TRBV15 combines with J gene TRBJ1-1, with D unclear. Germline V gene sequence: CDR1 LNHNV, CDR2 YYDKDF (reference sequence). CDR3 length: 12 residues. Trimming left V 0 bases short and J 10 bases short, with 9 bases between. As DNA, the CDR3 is TGTGCCACCAGCAGAGATTTTGTTGGAGCTTTCTTT. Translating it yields CATSRDFVGAFF.

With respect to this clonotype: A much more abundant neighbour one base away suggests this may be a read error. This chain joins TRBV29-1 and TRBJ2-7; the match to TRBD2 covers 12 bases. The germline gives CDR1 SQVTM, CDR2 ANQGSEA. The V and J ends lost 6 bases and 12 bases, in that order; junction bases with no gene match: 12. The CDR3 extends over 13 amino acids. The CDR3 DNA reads TGCAGCGTCGGGACTAGCGGGCAAGAGACCCGGTACTTC. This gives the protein CSVGTSGQETRYF.

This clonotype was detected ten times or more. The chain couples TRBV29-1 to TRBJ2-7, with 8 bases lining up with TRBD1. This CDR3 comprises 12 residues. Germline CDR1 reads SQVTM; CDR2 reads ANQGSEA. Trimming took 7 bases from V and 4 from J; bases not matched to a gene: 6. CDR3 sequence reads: CSAYGTGYEQYF. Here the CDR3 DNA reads TGCAGCGCCTATGGGACAGGTTACGAGCAGTACTTC.

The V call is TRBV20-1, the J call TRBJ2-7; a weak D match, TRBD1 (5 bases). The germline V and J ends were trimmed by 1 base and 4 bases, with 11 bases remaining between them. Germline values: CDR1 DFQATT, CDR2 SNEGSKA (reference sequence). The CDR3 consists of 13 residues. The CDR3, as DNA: TGCAGTGCTAGAGTTCGCAGGGAATACGAGCAGTACTTC. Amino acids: CSARVRREYEQYF.

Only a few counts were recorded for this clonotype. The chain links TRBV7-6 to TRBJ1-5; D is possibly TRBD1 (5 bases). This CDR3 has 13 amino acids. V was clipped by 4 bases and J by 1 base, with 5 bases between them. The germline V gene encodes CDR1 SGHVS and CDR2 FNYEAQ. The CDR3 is CASSWDSNQPQHF. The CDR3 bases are TGTGCCAGCAGCTGGGACAGCAATCAGCCCCAGCATTTT. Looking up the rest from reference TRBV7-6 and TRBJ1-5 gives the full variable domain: GAGVSQSPRYKVTKRGQDVALRCDPISGHVSLYWYRQALGQGPEFLTYFNYEAQQDKSGLPNDRFSAERPEGSISTLTIQRTEQRDSAMYRCASSWDSNQPQHFGDGTRLSIL.

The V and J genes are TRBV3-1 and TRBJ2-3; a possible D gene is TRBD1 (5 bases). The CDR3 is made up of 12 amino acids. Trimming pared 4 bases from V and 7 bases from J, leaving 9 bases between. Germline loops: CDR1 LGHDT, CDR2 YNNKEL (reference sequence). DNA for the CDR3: TGTGCCAGCAGCCTCCAGGGATATACGCAGTATTTT. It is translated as CASSLQGYTQYF.

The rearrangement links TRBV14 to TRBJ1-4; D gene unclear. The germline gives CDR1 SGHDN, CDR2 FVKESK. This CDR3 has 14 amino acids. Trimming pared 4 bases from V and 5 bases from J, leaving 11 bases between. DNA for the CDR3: TGTGCCAGCAGCCCAGACAATTTAAATGAAAAACTGTTTTTT. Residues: CASSPDNLNEKLFF.

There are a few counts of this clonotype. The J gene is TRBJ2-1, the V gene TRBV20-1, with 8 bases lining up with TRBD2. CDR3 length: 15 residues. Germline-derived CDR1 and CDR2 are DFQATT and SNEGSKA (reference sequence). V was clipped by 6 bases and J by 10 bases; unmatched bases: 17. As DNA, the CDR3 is TGCAGTGCCGCCTTCGCAGCGGGAGTCTCACGGGAGCAGTTCTTC. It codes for CSAAFAAGVSREQFF.

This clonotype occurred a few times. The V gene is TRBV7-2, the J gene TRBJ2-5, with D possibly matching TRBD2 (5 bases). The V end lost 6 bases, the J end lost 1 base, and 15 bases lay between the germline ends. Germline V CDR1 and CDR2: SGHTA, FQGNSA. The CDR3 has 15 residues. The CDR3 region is CASSRFDGIQETQYF. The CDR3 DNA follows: TGTGCCAGCAGTCGTTTCGACGGGATCCAAGAGACCCAGTACTTC. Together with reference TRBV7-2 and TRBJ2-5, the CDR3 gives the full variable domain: GAGVSQSPSNKVTEKGKDVELRCDPISGHTALYWYRQSLGQGLEFLIYFQGNSAPDKSGLPSDRFSAERTGGSVSTLTIQRTQQEDSAVYLCASSRFDGIQETQYFGPGTRLLVL.

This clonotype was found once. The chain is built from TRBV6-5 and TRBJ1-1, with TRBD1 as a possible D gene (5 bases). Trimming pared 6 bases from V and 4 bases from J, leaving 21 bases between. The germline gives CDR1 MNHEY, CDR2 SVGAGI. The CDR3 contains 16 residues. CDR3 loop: CASRTAGAGMSTEAFF. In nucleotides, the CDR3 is TGTGCCAGCAGGACCGCCGGGGCGGGGATGAGCACTGAAGCTTTCTTT.

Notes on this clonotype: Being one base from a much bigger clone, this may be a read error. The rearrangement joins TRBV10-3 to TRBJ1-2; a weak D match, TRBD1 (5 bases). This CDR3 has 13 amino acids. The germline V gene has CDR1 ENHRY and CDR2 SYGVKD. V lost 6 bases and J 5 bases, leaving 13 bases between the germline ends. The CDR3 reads CAISSGEGYGYTF. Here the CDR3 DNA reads TGTGCCATCAGCTCCGGGGAGGGGTATGGCTACACCTTC.

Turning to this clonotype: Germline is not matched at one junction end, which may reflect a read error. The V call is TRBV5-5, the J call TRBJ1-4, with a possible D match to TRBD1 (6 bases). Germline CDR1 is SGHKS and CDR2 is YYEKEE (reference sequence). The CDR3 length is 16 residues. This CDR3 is CASSFGGREANEELFF. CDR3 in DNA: TGTGCCAGCAGCTTCGGGGGCAGGGAGGCTAATGAAGAACTGTTTTTT. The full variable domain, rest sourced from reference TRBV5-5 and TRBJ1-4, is DAGVTQSPTHLIKTRGQQVTLRCSPISGHKSVSWYQQVLGQGPQFIFQYYEKEERGRGNFPDRFSARQFPNYSSELNVNALLLGDSALYLCASSFGGREANEELFFGSGTQLSVL.

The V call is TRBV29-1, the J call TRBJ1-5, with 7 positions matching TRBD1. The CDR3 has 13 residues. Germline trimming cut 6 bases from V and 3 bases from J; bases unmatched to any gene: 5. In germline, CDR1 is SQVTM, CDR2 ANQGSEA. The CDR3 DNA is TGCAGCGTGGAAACAGGGGACAATCAGCCCCAGCATTTT. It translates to CSVETGDNQPQHF. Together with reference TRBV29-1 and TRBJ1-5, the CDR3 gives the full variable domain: SAVISQKPSRDICQRGTSLTIQCQVDSQVTMMFWYRQQPGQSLTLIATANQGSEATYESGFVIDKFPISRPNLTFSTLTVSNMSPEDSSIYLCSVETGDNQPQHFGDGTRLSIL.

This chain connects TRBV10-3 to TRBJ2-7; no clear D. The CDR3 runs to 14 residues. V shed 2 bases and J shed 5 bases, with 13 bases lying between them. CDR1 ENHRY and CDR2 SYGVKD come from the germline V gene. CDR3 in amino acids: CAISEGSPTHEQYF. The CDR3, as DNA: TGTGCCATCAGTGAGGGTTCTCCGACTCACGAGCAGTACTTC.

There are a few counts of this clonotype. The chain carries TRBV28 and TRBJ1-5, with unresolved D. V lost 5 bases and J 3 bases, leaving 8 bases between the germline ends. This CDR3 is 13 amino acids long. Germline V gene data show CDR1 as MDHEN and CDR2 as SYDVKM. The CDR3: CASSEGVNQPQHF. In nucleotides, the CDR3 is TGTGCCAGCAGTGAGGGCGTCAATCAGCCCCAGCATTTT. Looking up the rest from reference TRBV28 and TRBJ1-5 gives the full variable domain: DVKVTQSSRYLVKRTGEKVFLECVQDMDHENMFWYRQDPGLGLRLIYFSYDVKMKEKGDIPEGYSVSREKKERFSLILESASTNQTSMYLCASSEGVNQPQHFGDGTRLSIL.

The CDR3 is CASSVERVSTDTQYF. The CDR3 DNA reads as TGTGCCAGCAGCGTAGAGAGGGTTAGCACAGATACGCAGTATTTT. The chain is built from TRBV9 and TRBJ2-3, with D possibly being TRBD2 (5 bases). CDR1 and CDR2 (germline): SGDLS, YYNGEE. V gave up 0 bases and J gave up 0 bases, with 8 bases separating them. The CDR3 is 15 amino acids.

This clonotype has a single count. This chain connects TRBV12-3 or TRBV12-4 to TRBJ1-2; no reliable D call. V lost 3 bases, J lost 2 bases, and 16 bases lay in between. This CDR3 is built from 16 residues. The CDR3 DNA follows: TGTGCCAGCAGTTTTGGGCGGGAGTTGTTCAACTATGGCTACACCTTC. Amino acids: CASSFGRELFNYGYTF.

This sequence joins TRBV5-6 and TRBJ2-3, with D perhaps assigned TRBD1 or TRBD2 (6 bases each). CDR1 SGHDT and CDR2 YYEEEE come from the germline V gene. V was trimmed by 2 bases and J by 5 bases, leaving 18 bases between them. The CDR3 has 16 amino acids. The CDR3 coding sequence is TGTGCCAGCAGCTTTCGGTCCCGGGGGCGTGAAGATACGCAGTATTTT. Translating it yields CASSFRSRGREDTQYF.